A selection of T cell receptor beta chains follows, all from one sample in a study of Graves' ophthalmopathy and Graves' hyperthyroidism. MiXCR, run by TCRdb on the multiplex PCR reads, gives a single entry per CDR3 protein. This table holds 230,000 or so distinct CDR3 sequences, about 46% found once. The material sequenced was peripheral blood. All receptors derive from an adult man with Graves' ophthalmopathy. The CDR3 runs from the conserved cysteine through the conserved F or W. The order of the fields is clone size, V gene, J gene, D gene, CDR3 DNA, CDR3 protein. D genes are given only for firm matches. The listing skips clone size in some rows; elsewhere it reads once, few, many or a size class.

NA	TRBV6-5	TRBJ2-7	NA	TGTGCCAGCAGTCAGGGAGTTGGCGAGCAGTACTTC	CASSQGVGEQYF
NA	TRBV24-1	TRBJ2-3	NA	TGTGCCACCAACCAGGGAACAGATACGCAGTATTTT	CATNQGTDTQYF
NA	TRBV5-1	TRBJ1-2	NA	TGCGCCAGCAGCTTGAGTACAACGGGAGGCTACACCTTC	CASSLSTTGGYTF
many	TRBV20-1	TRBJ1-5	NA	TGCAGTGCTAGTACGGGGAGCGGTCAGCCCCAGCATTTT	CSASTGSGQPQHF
NA	TRBV2	TRBJ1-4	NA	TGTGCCAGCAGTGAACGTGCCGGGCCCAGAGCCACTCGGGATGAAAAACTGTTTTTT	CASSERAGPRATRDEKLFF
NA	TRBV5-1	TRBJ2-7	NA	TGCGCCAGCAGCTTGGAGGCAGGGTATCTATACGAGCAGTACTTC	CASSLEAGYLYEQYF
NA	TRBV10-3	TRBJ1-2	NA	TGTGCCAGCAGGTGGGAGGACAACTATGGCTACACCTTC	CASRWEDNYGYTF
NA	TRBV28	TRBJ1-1	NA	TGTGCCAGCAGTTTAAACAGGGTAGGGAACACTGAAGCTTTCTTT	CASSLNRVGNTEAFF
NA	TRBV7-8	TRBJ2-5	NA	TGTGCCAGCAGCTTAGCGGTTGGCCAAGAGACCCAGTACTTC	CASSLAVGQETQYF
NA	TRBV15	TRBJ1-1	NA	TGTGCCACCAGCAGTCAAGGGAACACAGCGGTTGAAGCTTTCTTT	CATSSQGNTAVEAFF
NA	TRBV29-1	TRBJ2-5	TRBD2	TGCAGCAGCCGACCGGGACTACCTGGGGAGACCCAGTACTTC	CSSRPGLPGETQYF
many	TRBV29-1	TRBJ1-2	NA	TGCAGCGTTTCGGGGAACTATGGCTACACCTTC	CSVSGNYGYTF
NA	TRBV7-2	TRBJ1-5	TRBD1	TGTGCCAGCAGCTTGAGGGCAGGGGGGAATCAGCCCCAGCATTTT	CASSLRAGGNQPQHF
NA	TRBV19	TRBJ2-7	TRBD1	TGTGCCAGTAGTATCGGCCGAAAGGACAGGGGTAGGAACGAGCAGTACTTC	CASSIGRKDRGRNEQYF
many	TRBV24-1	TRBJ1-5	NA	TGTGCCACCAGTGATCCCTTTCCAGGGAGGCCCCAGCATTTT	CATSDPFPGRPQHF
few	TRBV10-2	TRBJ1-1	NA	TGCGCCAGCAGTGAACCCCCGCTAGCTGAAGCTTTCTTT	CASSEPPLAEAFF
NA	TRBV6-5	TRBJ1-5	NA	TGTGCCAGCAGTTATCCCGCAGGTAGCAATCAGCCCCAGCATTTT	CASSYPAGSNQPQHF
NA	TRBV4-2	TRBJ2-3	NA	TGTGCCAGCAGCCGAGGGAGAAATACGCAGTATTTT	CASSRGRNTQYF
NA	TRBV5-5	TRBJ2-5	TRBD1	TGTGCCAGCAGCTTACCGGGACAGGGGGAAGAGACCCAGTACTTC	CASSLPGQGEETQYF
NA	TRBV12-3/TRBV12-4	TRBJ2-5	TRBD2	TGTGCCAGCAGCCCTGACCTACTAGCGGGAGTAGAGACCCAGTACTTC	CASSPDLLAGVETQYF
NA	TRBV20-1	TRBJ2-7	NA	TGCAGTGCTAGAGGCCCTGTGGGGGAGCAGCACTTC	CSARGPVGEQHF
NA	TRBV19	TRBJ1-1	NA	TGTGCCAGTAGCCAATGGACAGCGAACACTGAAGCTTTCTTT	CASSQWTANTEAFF
few	TRBV5-4	TRBJ1-6	NA	TGTGCCAGCAGCTCCAGGGGAACCCTCCACTTT	CASSSRGTLHF
NA	TRBV6-5	TRBJ1-1	NA	TGTGCCAGTTCAACAGCATACACTGAAGCTTTCTTT	CASSTAYTEAFF
few	TRBV7-9	TRBJ1-2	TRBD1	TGTGCCAGCAGCTCTTTACAGGGGGGAGGCTATGGCTACACCTTC	CASSSLQGGGYGYTF
NA	TRBV29-1	TRBJ2-6	NA	TGCAGCGTTGGCCCCTCTACCTACGTCCTGACTTTC	CSVGPSTYVLTF
few	TRBV14	TRBJ1-1	NA	TGTGCCAGCAGCCAAGTCCTTTACACTGAAGCTTTCTTT	CASSQVLYTEAFF
NA	TRBV29-1	TRBJ1-2	NA	TGCAGCGTTGACCCTGGCTACACCTTC	CSVDPGYTF
NA	TRBV20-1	TRBJ2-5	NA	TGCAGTGCTAGCACTAGACGGGACCAAGAGACCCAGTACTTC	CSASTRRDQETQYF
NA	TRBV5-1	TRBJ1-4	NA	TGCGCCAGCAGCGCGGGGGAGGCTAATGAAAAACTGTTTTTT	CASSAGEANEKLFF
NA	TRBV20-1	TRBJ1-4	NA	TGCAGTGCTAGAGAGGGGGTGTCTGCAACTAATGAAAAACTGTTTTTT	CSAREGVSATNEKLFF
few	TRBV20-1	TRBJ2-5	TRBD1	TGCAGTGCATACCGGGACAGGGTCCAAGAGACCCAGTACTTC	CSAYRDRVQETQYF
NA	TRBV7-2	TRBJ2-5	NA	TGTGCCAGCAGCTTGGTACTCGGGACGTCCCAGGGGACCCAGTACTTC	CASSLVLGTSQGTQYF
NA	TRBV24-1	TRBJ2-2	TRBD2	TGTGCCACCAGTGATTCCCGCCCTGAGCGGGGGGAATACACCGGGGAGCTGTTTTTT	CATSDSRPERGEYTGELFF
once	TRBV5-4	TRBJ1-1	NA	TGTGCCAGCAGCCCGGACATTGTAGGAGCTGAAGCTTTCTTT	CASSPDIVGAEAFF
NA	TRBV28	TRBJ2-5	NA	TGTGCCAGCAGTCCACGCGACAGGCACCAAGAGACCCAGTACTTC	CASSPRDRHQETQYF
few	TRBV9	TRBJ2-5	NA	TGTGCCAGCAGCGTAGGCCAGACAGTACAAGAGACCCAGTACTTC	CASSVGQTVQETQYF
NA	TRBV29-1	TRBJ1-1	TRBD1	TGCAGCGTTGACGAGACAGGGGAGTTGACTGAAGCTTTCTTT	CSVDETGELTEAFF
few	TRBV20-1	TRBJ1-4	NA	TGCAGTGCCGTTCTTTTAAATGAAAAACTGTTTTTT	CSAVLLNEKLFF
many	TRBV29-1	TRBJ2-7	TRBD1	TGCAGCGTTGAAGGGGGACAGGGATACGAGCAGTACTTC	CSVEGGQGYEQYF
NA	TRBV2	TRBJ2-2	TRBD1	TGTGCCAGCAGTGAGCGGACAGGTCACACCGGGGAGCTGTTTTTT	CASSERTGHTGELFF